This T cell receptor (beta chain) was profiled in a study of T cells in Graves' hyperthyroidism and ophthalmopathy. Germline loops: CDR1 MDHEN, CDR2 SYDVKM. The CDR3 sequence is 15 residues long. Note on this clonotype: At one end, the junction sequence differs from germline, possibly due to a read error.

RNA transcripts were the template for amplifying TCR beta CDR3 regions. HTBI primers drove first-round RT-PCR of the TCR CDR3. TCRdb ran MiXCR on the multiplex PCR reads and lists one entry per CDR3 protein. This sample yields about 260,000 distinct CDR3 sequences, of which about 20% are seen a single time; about 60% belongs to the top ten. The sequenced sample consisted of blood. This rearrangement joins TRBV28 to TRBJ2-1; 7 nucleotides align to TRBD1. This receptor was identified in a man aged 25 to 40 with Graves' ophthalmopathy. The CDR3 is CASTEGQSSYNGQFF. In nucleotides, the CDR3 is TGTGCCAGCACCGAGGGACAGAGCTCCTACAATGGGCAGTTCTTC.